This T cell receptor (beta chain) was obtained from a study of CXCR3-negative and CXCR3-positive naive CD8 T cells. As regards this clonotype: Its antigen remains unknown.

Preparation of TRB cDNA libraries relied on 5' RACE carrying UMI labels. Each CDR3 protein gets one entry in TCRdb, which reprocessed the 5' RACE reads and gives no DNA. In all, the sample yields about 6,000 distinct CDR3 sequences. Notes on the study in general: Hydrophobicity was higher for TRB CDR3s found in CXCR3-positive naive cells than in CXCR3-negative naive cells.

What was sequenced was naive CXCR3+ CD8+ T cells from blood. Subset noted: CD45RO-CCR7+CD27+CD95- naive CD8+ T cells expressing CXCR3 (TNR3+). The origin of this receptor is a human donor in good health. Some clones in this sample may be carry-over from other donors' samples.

This CDR3 is CASSYSGVGEQYF. The J gene is TRBJ2-7, the V gene TRBV6-5; TCRdb's D gene call, TRBD2, goes unchecked for lack of DNA. Per the germline V gene, CDR1 is MNHEY and CDR2 is SVGAGI. CDR3 length: 13 amino acids.